Listed below are T cell receptor beta chains from one sample, sequenced in a study of graft-versus-host responses after intestinal transplantation. Repertoires were generated with immunoSEQ multiplex PCR, while TCRdb's copy carries only in-frame clones and drops some. Here the sample spans 150,000 or so clones, nearly 95% being singletons. These receptors lack a known antigen. The material sequenced was unstimulated CD4+ T cells sorted from spleen or lymph node cells, taken before intestinal transplant. The receptors were sampled from a human donor who received an intestinal transplant. Each CDR3 is given with its conserved first and last residue. A D gene is named only where the DNA matches it firmly. The size of a clone is reported for some rows only, either as once, few or many, or as a class for expanded clones.

- - TRBJ2-4 TRBV7-2 TGTGCCAGCAGCTTTTTGGTAGCCAAAAACATTCAGTACTTC CASSFLVAKNIQYF
- - TRBJ2-1 TRBV12-5 TGTGCTAGTGGTTTGGTACTTGTCGGGAGTATTGGTGAGCAGTTCTTC CASGLVLVGSIGEQFF
- - TRBJ2-1 TRBV5-1 TGCGCCAGCAGCTTCCGGGATTCCTACAATGAACAGTTCTTC CASSFRDSYNEQFF
- TRBD1 TRBJ1-5 TRBV6-5 TGTGCCAGCAGTTACTCGAGACAGGGTTGGCAGCCCCAGCATTTT CASSYSRQGWQPQHF
- - TRBJ2-3 TRBV7-9 TGTGCCAGCAGCTCGTACCCCATCACAGATACGCAGTATTTT CASSSYPITDTQYF
- TRBD2 TRBJ2-1 TRBV7-3 TGTGCCAGCAGCCCGCGGGAGGGCGGTAACAATGAGCAGTTCTTC CASSPREGGNNEQFF
once TRBD2 TRBJ2-5 TRBV5-8 TGTGCCAGCAGCTTTTTAGGGCCGGGGGGGACCCAGTACTTC CASSFLGPGGTQYF
- TRBD1 TRBJ2-7 TRBV19 TGTGCCAGTAAAGGACAGGGAGAATACGAGCAGTACTTC CASKGQGEYEQYF
- - TRBJ2-5 TRBV5-4 TGTGCCAGCACAAGGACAGAGCAAGAGACCCAGTACTTC CASTRTEQETQYF
- - TRBJ2-6 TRBV27 TGTGCCAGCAGTCCCCTTAACCCTGGGGCCAACGTCCTGACTTTC CASSPLNPGANVLTF
- TRBD1 TRBJ2-7 TRBV6-1 TGTGCCAGCAGTGGACAGGGTCAGTCCTACGAGCAGTACTTC CASSGQGQSYEQYF
few - TRBJ1-2 TRBV4-1 TGCGCCAGCAGCCAAGTAAGGGGAGGACAGAGTGTGTATGGCTACACCTTC CASSQVRGGQSVYGYTF
- - TRBJ1-2 TRBV9 TGTGCCAGCAGCGCACACGAAAACGGTCCAGGGGGCTACACCTTC CASSAHENGPGGYTF
- - TRBJ2-7 TRBV4-1 TGCGCCAGCAGACTCCTCTTAGGGGGGACGAACGAGCAGTACTTC CASRLLLGGTNEQYF
- TRBD1 TRBJ1-3 TRBV6-5 TGTGCCAGCAGTTCCTCGGACAGGTCCTCTGGAAACACCATATATTTT CASSSSDRSSGNTIYF
- - TRBJ2-3 TRBV7-2 TGTGCCAGCACGGTCGTCGGGGCGTCGGATACGCAGTATTTT CASTVVGASDTQYF
- TRBD2 TRBJ2-6 TRBV2 TGTGCCAACGGAGGTAGCGGGAGTATTGCTGGGGCCAACGTCCTGACTTTC CANGGSGSIAGANVLTF
- TRBD1 TRBJ1-4 TRBV10-2 TGCGCCAGCAGGGATCCGGGACAGGGGCATGAAAAACTGTTTTTT CASRDPGQGHEKLFF
- - TRBJ1-3 TRBV12-5 TGTGCTAGTGGTTTGGTACATTGCAGGGCGAGCTCTGGAAACACCATATATTTT CASGLVHCRASSGNTIYF
- - TRBJ2-7 TRBV11-3 TGTGCCAGCAGCTTAGCTAGAGGTTACGAGCAGTACTTC CASSLARGYEQYF
- - TRBJ1-2 TRBV2 TGTGCCAGCAGTGAACAGCCTAACTATGGCTACACCTTC CASSEQPNYGYTF
once - TRBJ2-7 TRBV4-1 TGCGCCAGCAGCCAAGGTCCGAGCGGACTCTCTTACGAGCAGTACTTC CASSQGPSGLSYEQYF
- - TRBJ1-6 TRBV28 TGTGCCAGCAGTTTTTCATTCGGGACACTAAATTCACCCCTCCACTTT CASSFSFGTLNSPLHF
- TRBD1 TRBJ1-5 TRBV18 TGTGCCAGCTCACCACGGGCTCGGACAGGGGAGAATCAGCCCCAGCATTTT CASSPRARTGENQPQHF
once - TRBJ2-7 TRBV27 TGTGCCAGCAGTTTTGAGGGGAGGAGCTCCTACGAGCAGTACTTC CASSFEGRSSYEQYF
- - TRBJ2-7 TRBV28 TGTGCCAGCAGTTTCGCCCGAGGCCCCTACGAGCAGTACTTC CASSFARGPYEQYF
- TRBD2 TRBJ2-7 TRBV30 TGTGCCTGGATTGGGCGGCGGGAGCCCTACGAGCAGTACTTC CAWIGRREPYEQYF
- - TRBJ2-1 TRBV19 TGTGCCAGTAGTATTCTCCCTCGGGGGTGGGGTGAGCAGTTCTTC CASSILPRGWGEQFF
- TRBD2 TRBJ2-1 TRBV6-5 TGTGCCAGCAGTCCCTCCGGGACTAGCGGTAAGCAGTTCTTC CASSPSGTSGKQFF
- TRBD1 TRBJ1-3 TRBV7-9 TGTGCCAGCAGCTTAGGCCAGGGGGCGCATTCCGGAAACACCATATATTTT CASSLGQGAHSGNTIYF
few - TRBJ2-1 TRBV5-1 TGCGCCAGCAGCTTGGAATTAGCCGTCCGGGAGAAAGAGTTCTTC CASSLELAVREKEFF
- - TRBJ2-7 TRBV7-2 TGTGCCAGCAGCTTAGTCCGGGCCAACGAGCAGTACTTC CASSLVRANEQYF
- - TRBJ1-2 TRBV27 TGTGCCAGCAGTTTATTCCAGGGTGTCTATGGCTACACCTTC CASSLFQGVYGYTF
- - TRBJ2-1 TRBV7-2 TGTGCCAGCAAGCCAAGGACTCTATCCTACAATGAGCAGTTCTTC CASKPRTLSYNEQFF
- - TRBJ2-4 TRBV5-1 TGCGCCAGCAGCTTGGAGGCAGGGACTAAAAACATTCAGTACTTC CASSLEAGTKNIQYF
- TRBD2 TRBJ2-7 TRBV6-6 TGTGCCAGCAGTTCGACTAGCGGGGACTCCTACGAGCAGTACTTC CASSSTSGDSYEQYF
- - TRBJ2-7 TRBV6-1 TGTGCCAGCAGTGAAGGTTCGGGGATCGAGCAGTACTTC CASSEGSGIEQYF
- - TRBJ2-7 TRBV27 TGTGCCAGCCCACCCGGGAAGGGACATTCCTACGAGCAGTACTTC CASPPGKGHSYEQYF
once - TRBJ2-4 TRBV19 TGTGCCAGTAGTCCCGTGAGACTAGCCAAAAACATTCAGTACTTC CASSPVRLAKNIQYF
- - TRBJ2-7 TRBV7-9 TGTGCCAGCAGCCCATGGGACAACTCCTACGAGCAGTACTTC CASSPWDNSYEQYF
- - TRBJ1-2 TRBV10-3 TGTGCCATCATCAACAGGGTCGGGGATGGCTACACCTTC CAIINRVGDGYTF
- - TRBJ1-1 TRBV28 TGTGCCAGCAGTTTTCCCCGACACGAGGCTTTCTTT CASSFPRHEAFF
- TRBD1 TRBJ2-1 TRBV27 TGTGCCAGCAATGGACAGGGGTCTCCCTCCTACAATGAGCAGTTCTTC CASNGQGSPSYNEQFF
- TRBD1 TRBJ2-2 TRBV28 TGTGCCAGCAGTAAGGGGACAGGTGCCGGGGAGCTGTTTTTT CASSKGTGAGELFF
- - TRBJ1-6 TRBV27 TGTGCCAGCAGTTCCCCCCCACGTAATTCACCCCTCCACTTT CASSSPPRNSPLHF
- TRBD1 TRBJ1-2 TRBV27 TGTGCCAGCAGTTTTGGACAGGGTGAGGGGGGCTACACCTTC CASSFGQGEGGYTF
- TRBD2 TRBJ2-5 TRBV18 TGTGCCAGCTCACTCGGACTAGCGGGAGGAGGGACCCAGTACTTC CASSLGLAGGGTQYF
- - TRBJ1-1 TRBV6-5 TGTGCCAGCAGTTCCCCCGCTAGGCGTGAAGCTTTCTTT CASSSPARREAFF
- TRBD2 TRBJ2-1 TRBV18 TGTGCCAGCACCCTCCTAGCGGGCGGTGAGCAGTTCTTC CASTLLAGGEQFF
- - TRBJ2-7 TRBV6-5 TGTGCCAGCAGTTACTCCGGTCGGACCCCACCCTACGAGCAGTACTTC CASSYSGRTPPYEQYF